These T cell receptor beta chains were read from a single sample in a study of vaccination effects on CD4 cells after COVID-19. No antigen has been assigned to these receptors. The repertoire was sequenced with immunoSEQ multiplex PCR; TCRdb's copy has only in-frame clones and lacks some. This table has more than 35,000 clones, roughly 82% appearing once. The source was CD4+ T cells from PBMCs cultured without peptide, collected before COVID-19 vaccination. Source of these receptors: a human donor who received a COVID-19 vaccine. The CDR3 runs from the conserved cysteine through the conserved F or W. A D gene is named only where the DNA matches it firmly. Some rows mark clone size as missing; the rest say once, few, many or name a class of expanded clone.

size,V,D,J,DNA,CDR3
-,TRBV19,TRBD1,TRBJ1-2,TGTGCCAGTAGTACCCTGGACAGGGGGCCTAACTATGGCTACACCTTC,CASSTLDRGPNYGYTF
-,TRBV9,-,TRBJ1-5,TGTGCCAGCAGCGTAGAGGGCCATCTTTTAGGGCCCCAGCATTTT,CASSVEGHLLGPQHF
-,TRBV18,-,TRBJ2-2,TGTGCCAGCTCACCGGCCCCGAACACCGGGGAGCTGTTTTTT,CASSPAPNTGELFF
-,TRBV10-3,-,TRBJ2-5,TGTGCCATCAGTGAGTCGACGGGGACCGAGACCCAGTACTTC,CAISESTGTETQYF
-,TRBV6-1,TRBD1,TRBJ1-5,TGTGCCAGCAGTGAAAGGGACAGGGGGCGTCAGCCCCAGCATTTT,CASSERDRGRQPQHF
-,TRBV5-5,TRBD1,TRBJ1-6,TGTGCCAGCAGCTTTCAACAGGGGGGATCCTATTCACCCCTCCACTTT,CASSFQQGGSYSPLHF
few,TRBV7-8,-,TRBJ1-3,TGTGCCAGCAGCTTAGTTGGGGCGAGCTCTGGAAACACCATATATTTT,CASSLVGASSGNTIYF
few,TRBV7-9,-,TRBJ1-2,TGTGCCAGCAGCTTCACCCAGGGAGGCTATGGCTACACCTTC,CASSFTQGGYGYTF
-,TRBV7-2,-,TRBJ1-2,TGTGCCAGCAGCTTAGGGGGGGGTAACTATGGCTACACCTTC,CASSLGGGNYGYTF
-,TRBV7-2,TRBD1,TRBJ1-5,TGTGCCAGCAGCACGGGACAGGGGCGAGGGCAGCCCCAGCATTTT,CASSTGQGRGQPQHF